This entry describes one TCR beta chain. Its antigen is as yet unknown. This entry is derived from a study of T cell repertoires in cytomegalovirus infection. The wider study: HLA-B-restricted CMV epitopes that are well studied were used alongside recently identified HLA-C-restricted ones. Public TCR beta signatures indicated both CMV infection and matching HLA type.

This CDR3 has 15 amino acids. The germline gives CDR1 MNHEY, CDR2 SMNVEV (reference sequence). The V segment lost 1 base and the J segment 7 bases; nucleotides outside the gene matches: 6. Study findings and constraints: In two of eight donors, the top clonotype was HLA-C-restricted CMV-specific. The cumulative frequency of public TCR beta families distinguished individuals who carried CMV together with the relevant HLA.

TCRdb redid the calling of the reads with MiXCR, one entry per CDR3 protein. Here the sample spans roughly 730,000 distinct CDR3 sequences, roughly 30% being singletons. Sequencing used cultured PBMCs, obtained from culture after CMV antigen stimulation. This chain connects TRBV27 to TRBJ2-1; 8 nucleotides match TRBD1. The clonotype was recovered from a human donor in good health (CMV status not recorded). Some clones in this sample may be carry-over from other donors' samples. The CDR3 coding sequence is TGTGCCAGCAGTTTATGGACAGGGAGGAAGAATGAGCAGTTCTTC. Protein product: CASSLWTGRKNEQFF.